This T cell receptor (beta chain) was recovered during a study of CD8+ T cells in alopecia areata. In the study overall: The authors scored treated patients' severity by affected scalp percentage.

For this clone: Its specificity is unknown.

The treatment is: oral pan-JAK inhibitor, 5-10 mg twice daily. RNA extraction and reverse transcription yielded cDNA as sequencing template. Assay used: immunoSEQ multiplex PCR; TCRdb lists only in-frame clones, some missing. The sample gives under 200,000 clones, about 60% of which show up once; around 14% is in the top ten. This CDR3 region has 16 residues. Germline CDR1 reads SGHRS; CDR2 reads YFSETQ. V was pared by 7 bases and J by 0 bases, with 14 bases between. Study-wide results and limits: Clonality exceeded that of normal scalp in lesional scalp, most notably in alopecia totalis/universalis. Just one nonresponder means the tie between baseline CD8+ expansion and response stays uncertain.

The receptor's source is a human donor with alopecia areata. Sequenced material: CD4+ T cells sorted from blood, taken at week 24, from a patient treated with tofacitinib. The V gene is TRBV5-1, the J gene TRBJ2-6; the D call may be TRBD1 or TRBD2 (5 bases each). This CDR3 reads CASRDPKVSGANVLTF. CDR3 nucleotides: TGCGCCAGCCGGGACCCCAAAGTCTCTGGGGCCAACGTCCTGACTTTC. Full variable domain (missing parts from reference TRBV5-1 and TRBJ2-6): KAGVTQTPRYLIKTRGQQVTLSCSPISGHRSVSWYQQTPGQGLQFLFEYFSETQRNKGNFPGRFSGRQFSNSRSEMNVSTLELGDSALYLCASRDPKVSGANVLTFGAGSRLTVL.